Sequencing of this T cell receptor (beta chain) was carried out in a study of T cell repertoires in cytomegalovirus infection. Study-wide background: Carrying CMV and the relevant HLA type showed in public TCR beta signatures.

In regard to this clonotype: Its antigen is undetermined.

Study-level findings and limits: What dominated the ex vivo response were HLA-C-restricted CMV-specific TCR beta clonotypes. Cumulative frequency (of public TCR beta family members) identified carriers of CMV plus the relevant HLA.

This CDR3 is 17 amino acids long. Trimming at V came to 4 bases and at J to 8 bases, leaving 19 bases not matched to a gene. Germline CDR1 is SGHRS and CDR2 is YFSETQ. MiXCR, applied by TCRdb to the reads, yields one record per CDR3 protein. Counted here are 740,000 or so distinct CDR3 sequences, 35% to 45% occurring once; the ten biggest clones make up about 2.8%. The rearrangement links TRBV5-1 to TRBJ1-2, with 8 bases matching TRBD1. This TCR was sampled from a human donor in good health (CMV status not recorded). Some clones in this sample may be carry-over from other donors' samples. Source material: PBMCs. The CDR3 reads CASSPFAGIQGEGGYTF. Here the CDR3 DNA reads TGCGCCAGCAGCCCCTTCGCCGGGATACAGGGGGAAGGGGGCTACACCTTC.